Presented here are 13 T cell receptor beta chains from one specimen sequenced in a study of blood T cell repertoires in COVID-19. Assay used: immunoSEQ multiplex PCR; TCRdb lists only in-frame clones, some missing. This sample has a few hundred thousand clones, with about 87% found just once. Sequences were obtained from PBMCs or T cells enriched from blood (not recorded which). The receptors come from a woman in her forties or fifties who had recovered from COVID-19.

The chain joins TRBV28 to TRBJ2-3; TRBD1 is a possible D gene (5 bases). Germline V gene lookup returns CDR1 MDHEN and CDR2 SYDVKM. V was pared by 3 bases and J by 4 bases, with 20 bases between. The CDR3 contains 17 residues. The DNA of the CDR3 is TGTGCCAGCAGTTTCAGTGCAGGGCTTGGGGTTGCAGATACGCAGTATTTT. Translated, it gives CASSFSAGLGVADTQYF.

The table lists this clone with a few counts. Other DNA sequences in the same sample also yield this CDR3. This sequence joins TRBV28 and TRBJ1-2, with TRBD1 as a possible D gene (6 bases). This CDR3 spans 11 amino acids. Trimming pared 3 bases from V and 10 bases from J, leaving 9 bases between. Germline V gene lookup returns CDR1 MDHEN and CDR2 SYDVKM. The CDR3 nucleotides are TGTGCCAGCAGTTTGAAGGGGGTCTACACCTTC. This codes for CASSLKGVYTF.

The J gene is TRBJ1-2, the V gene TRBV9, with D perhaps matching TRBD1 (6 bases). With 4 bases removed from V and 4 bases from J, the gap between germline ends came to 23 bases. Germline-derived CDR1 and CDR2 are SGDLS and YYNGEE. The CDR3 is 17 amino acids. The CDR3 here is CASSPTPGDIETYGYTF. CDR3 in DNA: TGTGCCAGCAGCCCTACACCTGGGGACATCGAGACCTATGGCTACACCTTC.

The chain couples TRBV6-5 to TRBJ2-3, with D possibly TRBD2 on 5 matching bases. Germline CDR1 MNHEY, CDR2 SVGAGI. This CDR3 region has 14 residues. Trimming stripped 4 bases from V and 2 bases from J, with 10 bases between. The CDR3 region has the DNA TGTGCCAGCAGTTTGGACTGGGACACAGATACGCAGTATTTT. It specifies CASSLDWDTDTQYF.

J is TRBJ1-2 and V is TRBV19, with TRBD1 matching 11 bases. The CDR3 covers 14 residues. The germline CDR1 and CDR2 sequences are LNHDA and SQIVND (reference sequence). V shed 5 bases, J shed 6 bases, and the junction held 5 bases outside the gene matches. The CDR3, as DNA: TGTGCCAGTAGTGGAAGGACAGGGGGCAATGGCTACACCTTC. This codes for CASSGRTGGNGYTF.

This sequence joins TRBV7-9 and TRBJ2-3; D unclear. The CDR3 contains 16 residues. Trimming removed 7 bases at V and 0 bases at J, with 17 bases between. Looked up from germline, CDR1 is SEHNR and CDR2 is FQNEAQ (reference sequence). CDR3 sequence (DNA): TGTGCCAGCACCCTAGGAGATTTTCCTAGCACAGATACGCAGTATTTT. It codes for CASTLGDFPSTDTQYF.

This CDR3 reads CASSLGGSAGQPQHF. The CDR3 DNA reads TGTGCCAGCAGTTTAGGAGGGTCTGCAGGGCAGCCCCAGCATTTT. This chain connects TRBV27 to TRBJ1-5; perhaps TRBD1 as D (5 bases). V lost 2 bases, J lost 7 bases, and 15 bases lay in between. The CDR3 is made up of 15 amino acids. The V gene's germline CDR1 is MNHEY and CDR2 SMNVEV (reference sequence).

The V and J genes are TRBV11-2 and TRBJ2-2; maybe TRBD2 (6 bases). The germline gives CDR1 SGHAT, CDR2 FQNNGV. This CDR3 spans 17 amino acids. Trimming shortened V by 1 base and J by 3 bases, and 15 bases separated the two germline ends. CDR3 nucleotide sequence: TGTGCCAGCAGCTTAGGGATTCGGGACTCGTACACCGGGGAGCTGTTTTTT. Translation: CASSLGIRDSYTGELFF.

The table lists this clone with a few counts. The V gene is TRBV30, the J gene TRBJ2-7; TRBD1 agrees at 10 bases. The V and J ends lost 0 bases and 7 bases, in that order; junction bases with no gene match: 9. Germline CDR1 reads GTSNPN; CDR2 reads SVGIG (reference sequence). The CDR3 is 15 amino acids. As DNA, the CDR3 is TGTGCCTGGAGTGTCAGAGGGACAGGGGCGCGGGAGCAGTACTTC. Protein product: CAWSVRGTGAREQYF.

V and J are TRBV2 and TRBJ1-1; a possible D gene is TRBD1 (5 bases). Per germline, CDR1 SNHLY and CDR2 FYNNEI. V was clipped by 6 bases and J by 4 bases, with 15 bases between them. There are 14 residues in the CDR3. CDR3 loop: CASSADTGGTEAFF. Here the CDR3 DNA reads TGTGCCAGCAGCGCGGACACGGGGGGCACTGAAGCTTTCTTT.

The chain carries TRBV2 and TRBJ2-2, with a tentative D call TRBD1 (6 bases). The CDR3 consists of 13 residues. Trimming removed 8 bases at V and 7 bases at J, with 14 bases between. Germline-derived CDR1 and CDR2 are SNHLY and FYNNEI. The CDR3 here is CASRTGFVGELFF. For the CDR3, the DNA is TGTGCCAGCCGTACAGGGTTTGTCGGGGAGCTGTTTTTT.

This clone was detected once. The chain uses TRBV28 and TRBJ1-2, with D possibly TRBD1 on 6 matching bases. The ends were cut back, 8 bases at V and 8 bases at J, with 12 bases in the middle. This CDR3 has 11 amino acids. Germline lookup yields CDR1 MDHEN and CDR2 SYDVKM. CDR3 bases: TGTGCCAGCGCAGGGGTTCGCGGCTACACCTTC. It encodes CASAGVRGYTF.

The chain's CDR3 is CASSLDGGKNTEAFF. DNA of the CDR3: TGTGCCAGCAGCTTAGATGGAGGGAAGAACACTGAAGCTTTCTTT. The chain combines TRBV11-3 with TRBJ1-1; D remains unclear. V was shortened by 0 bases and J by 1 base, with 9 bases between the two germline ends. The CDR3 runs to 15 residues. Germline-derived CDR1 and CDR2 are SGHNT and YENEEA.